This T cell receptor (beta chain) was captured by sequencing in a study of OX40 agonist ivuxolimab in advanced cancers. In regard to this clone: Its antigen is as yet unknown.

Study-wide results and caveats: More expanded clones were seen, on average, in CD8+ T cells than in CD4+. Also showing low normalized T-cell clonal expansion were some of the nonresponders. The antigen specificity of the peripheral T cells (those that were expanded) was not determined.

The method was immunoSEQ multiplex PCR; TCRdb's version includes in-frame clones alone and lacks a portion of them. The repertoire holds roughly 100,000 clones, with roughly 88% as singletons. CDR1 and CDR2 from the germline V gene are MDHEN and SYDVKM. CDR3 length: 15 residues. Trimming left V 6 bases short and J 0 bases short, with 12 bases between. The source was CD4+ or CD8+ T cells sorted from blood, collected in a trial of the OX40 agonist ivuxolimab. This TCR was recovered from an adult with an advanced solid tumor such as melanoma, head and neck, liver or kidney cancer. The chain employs TRBV28 and TRBJ1-5, with D unresolved. The CDR3 sequence is CASSPRDGSNQPQHF. CDR3 sequence (DNA): TGTGCCAGCAGCCCTCGTGACGGTAGCAATCAGCCCCAGCATTTT. The variable domain in full, with the rest retrieved from reference TRBV28 and TRBJ1-5, is DVKVTQSSRYLVKRTGEKVFLECVQDMDHENMFWYRQDPGLGLRLIYFSYDVKMKEKGDIPEGYSVSREKKERFSLILESASTNQTSMYLCASSPRDGSNQPQHFGDGTRLSIL.